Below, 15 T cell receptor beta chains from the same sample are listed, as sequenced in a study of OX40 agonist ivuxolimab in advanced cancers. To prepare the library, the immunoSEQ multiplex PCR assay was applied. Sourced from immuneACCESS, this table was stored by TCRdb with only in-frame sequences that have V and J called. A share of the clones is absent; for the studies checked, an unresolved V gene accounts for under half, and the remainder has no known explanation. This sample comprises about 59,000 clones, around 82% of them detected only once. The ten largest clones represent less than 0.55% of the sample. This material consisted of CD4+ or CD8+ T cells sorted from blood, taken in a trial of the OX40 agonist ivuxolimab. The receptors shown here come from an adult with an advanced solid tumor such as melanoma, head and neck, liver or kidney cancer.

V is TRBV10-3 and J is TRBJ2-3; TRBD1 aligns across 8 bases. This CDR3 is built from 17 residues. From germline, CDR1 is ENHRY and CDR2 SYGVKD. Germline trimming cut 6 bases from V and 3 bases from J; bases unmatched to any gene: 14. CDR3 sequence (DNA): TGTGCCATCAGGGACCCCCGCAGGACAGGGAGTACAGATACGCAGTATTTT. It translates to CAIRDPRRTGSTDTQYF.

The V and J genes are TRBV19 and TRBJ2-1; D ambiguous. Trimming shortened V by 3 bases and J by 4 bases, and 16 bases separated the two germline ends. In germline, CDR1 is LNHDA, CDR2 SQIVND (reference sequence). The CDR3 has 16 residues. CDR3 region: CASSMLGAAQYNEQFF. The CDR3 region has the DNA TGTGCCAGTAGTATGTTGGGTGCGGCCCAGTACAATGAGCAGTTCTTC.

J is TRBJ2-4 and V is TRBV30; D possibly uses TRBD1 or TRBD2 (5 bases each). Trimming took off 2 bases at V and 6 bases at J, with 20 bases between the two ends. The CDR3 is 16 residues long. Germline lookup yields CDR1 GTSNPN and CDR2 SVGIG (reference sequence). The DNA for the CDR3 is TGTGCCTGGAGTCTGTGGCCTCGGGGCAGAGCAAACATTCAGTACTTC. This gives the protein CAWSLWPRGRANIQYF.

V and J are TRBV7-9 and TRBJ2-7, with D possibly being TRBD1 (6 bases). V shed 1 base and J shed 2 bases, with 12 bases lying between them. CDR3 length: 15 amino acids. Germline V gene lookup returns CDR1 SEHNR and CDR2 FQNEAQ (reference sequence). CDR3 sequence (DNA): TGTGCCAGCAGCTTAGGAGACAGGAATCCCTACGAGCAGTACTTC. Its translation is CASSLGDRNPYEQYF. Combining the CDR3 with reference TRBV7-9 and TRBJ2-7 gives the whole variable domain DTGVSQNPRHKITKRGQNVTFRCDPISEHNRLYWYRQTLGQGPEFLTYFQNEAQLEKSRLLSDRFSAERPKGSFSTLEIQRTEQGDSAMYLCASSLGDRNPYEQYFGPGTRLTVT.

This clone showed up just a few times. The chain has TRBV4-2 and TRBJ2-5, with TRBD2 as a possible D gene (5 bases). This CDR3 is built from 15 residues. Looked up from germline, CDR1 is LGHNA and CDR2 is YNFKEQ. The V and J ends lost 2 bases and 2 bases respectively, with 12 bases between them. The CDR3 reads CASSQSGYSQETQYF. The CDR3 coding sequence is TGTGCCAGCAGCCAATCGGGGTATAGTCAAGAGACCCAGTACTTC.

The CDR3 nucleotides read TGTGCCAGCAGCCAGGGAAAGGAGTACGAGCAGTACTTC. Translated: CASSQGKEYEQYF. The rearrangement uses TRBV6-6 and TRBJ2-7; D possibly corresponds to TRBD1 (5 bases). Germline CDR1 is MNHNY and CDR2 is SVGAGI (reference sequence). There are 13 residues in the CDR3. V gave up 6 bases and J gave up 4 bases, with 13 bases separating them.

The CDR3 here is CASGLASSTDTQYF. CDR3 sequence (DNA): TGTGCCAGCGGACTAGCCTCAAGCACAGATACGCAGTATTTT. This chain links TRBV2 with TRBJ2-3; 8 bases align to TRBD2. V shed 8 bases, J shed 0 bases, and the junction held 4 bases outside the gene matches. Per germline, CDR1 SNHLY and CDR2 FYNNEI. CDR3 size: 14 residues.

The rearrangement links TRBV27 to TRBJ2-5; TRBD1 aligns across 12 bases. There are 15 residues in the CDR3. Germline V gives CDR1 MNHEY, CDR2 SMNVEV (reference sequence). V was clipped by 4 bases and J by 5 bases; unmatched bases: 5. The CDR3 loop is CASSSGTGGAETQYF. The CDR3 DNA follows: TGTGCCAGCAGTTCCGGGACAGGGGGCGCGGAGACCCAGTACTTC.

The CDR3 DNA reads TGTGCCAGCCGGGCAGGCCCCTATGGCTACACCTTC. This translates into CASRAGPYGYTF. This sequence joins TRBV27 and TRBJ1-2; no reliable D call. This CDR3 has 12 residues. Deletions cut 8 bases from V and 4 bases from J, with 11 bases between. Germline lookup yields CDR1 MNHEY and CDR2 SMNVEV (reference sequence).

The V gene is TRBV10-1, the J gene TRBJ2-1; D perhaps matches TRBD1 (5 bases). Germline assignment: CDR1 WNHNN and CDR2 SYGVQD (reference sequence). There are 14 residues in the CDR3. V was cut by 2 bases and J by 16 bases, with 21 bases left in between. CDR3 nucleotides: TGCGCCAGCAGTGAGGTAGGGGCTCTCGGAACATACTTCTTC. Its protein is CASSEVGALGTYFF.

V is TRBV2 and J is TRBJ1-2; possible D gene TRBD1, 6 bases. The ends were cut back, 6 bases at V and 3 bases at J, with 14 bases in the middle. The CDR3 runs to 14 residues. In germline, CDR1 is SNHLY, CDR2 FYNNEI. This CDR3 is CASRPTRTDYGYTF. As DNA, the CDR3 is TGTGCCAGCAGACCCACTCGGACAGACTATGGCTACACCTTC.

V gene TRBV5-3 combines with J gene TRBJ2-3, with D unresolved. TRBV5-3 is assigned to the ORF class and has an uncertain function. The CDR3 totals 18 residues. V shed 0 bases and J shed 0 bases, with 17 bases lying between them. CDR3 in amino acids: CARSLEGFGTSSTDTQYF. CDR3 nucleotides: TGTGCCAGAAGCTTGGAAGGTTTTGGCACCTCTAGCACAGATACGCAGTATTTT.

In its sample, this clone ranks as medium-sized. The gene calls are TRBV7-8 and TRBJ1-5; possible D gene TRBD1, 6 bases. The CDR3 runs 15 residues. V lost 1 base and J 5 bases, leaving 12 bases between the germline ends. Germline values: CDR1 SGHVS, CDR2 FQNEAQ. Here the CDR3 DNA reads TGTGCCAGCAGCTTAGTTCCGGACAGCTATCAGCCCCAGCATTTT. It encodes CASSLVPDSYQPQHF. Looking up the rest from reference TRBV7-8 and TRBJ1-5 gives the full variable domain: GAGVSQSPRYKVAKRGQDVALRCDPISGHVSLFWYQQALGQGPEFLTYFQNEAQLDKSGLPSDRFFAERPEGSVSTLKIQRTQQEDSAVYLCASSLVPDSYQPQHFGDGTRLSIL.

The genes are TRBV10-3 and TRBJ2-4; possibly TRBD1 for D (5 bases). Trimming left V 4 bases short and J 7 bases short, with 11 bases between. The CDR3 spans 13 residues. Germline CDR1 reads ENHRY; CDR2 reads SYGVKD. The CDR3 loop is CAISVNRGNIQYF. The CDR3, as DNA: TGTGCCATCAGTGTGAATAGGGGTAACATTCAGTACTTC.

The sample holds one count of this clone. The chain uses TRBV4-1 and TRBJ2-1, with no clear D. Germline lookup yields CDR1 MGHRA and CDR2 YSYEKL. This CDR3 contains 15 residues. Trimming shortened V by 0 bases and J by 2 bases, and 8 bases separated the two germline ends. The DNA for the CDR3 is TGCGCCAGCAGCCAAGAGGGGTCCCCCTACAATGAGCAGTTCTTC. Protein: CASSQEGSPYNEQFF.